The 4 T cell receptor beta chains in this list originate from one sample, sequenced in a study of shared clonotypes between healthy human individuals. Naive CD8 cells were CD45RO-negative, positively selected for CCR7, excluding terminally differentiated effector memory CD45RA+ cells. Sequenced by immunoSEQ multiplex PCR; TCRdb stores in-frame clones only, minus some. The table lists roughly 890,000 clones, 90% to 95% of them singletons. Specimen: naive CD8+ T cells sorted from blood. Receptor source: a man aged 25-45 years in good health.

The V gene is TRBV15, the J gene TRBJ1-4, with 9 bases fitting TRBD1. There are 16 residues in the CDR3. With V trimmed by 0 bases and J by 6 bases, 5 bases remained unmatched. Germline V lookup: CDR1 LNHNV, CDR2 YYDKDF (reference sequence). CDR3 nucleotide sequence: TGTGCCACCAGCAGAGATTTGGGACAGGGTTATGAAAAACTGTTTTTT. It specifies CATSRDLGQGYEKLFF.

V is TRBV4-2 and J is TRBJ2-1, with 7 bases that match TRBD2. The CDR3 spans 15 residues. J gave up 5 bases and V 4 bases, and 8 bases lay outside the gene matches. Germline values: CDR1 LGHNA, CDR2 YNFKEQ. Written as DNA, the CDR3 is TGTGCCAGCAGCCCCCCGGTTGGGAGGGACAATGAGCAGTTCTTC. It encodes CASSPPVGRDNEQFF.

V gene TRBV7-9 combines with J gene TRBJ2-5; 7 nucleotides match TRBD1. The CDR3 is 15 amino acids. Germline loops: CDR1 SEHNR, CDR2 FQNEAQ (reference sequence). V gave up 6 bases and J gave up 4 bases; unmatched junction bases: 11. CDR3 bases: TGTGCCAGCAGACAACTGGGGACAGAGATAGAGACCCAGTACTTC. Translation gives CASRQLGTEIETQYF.

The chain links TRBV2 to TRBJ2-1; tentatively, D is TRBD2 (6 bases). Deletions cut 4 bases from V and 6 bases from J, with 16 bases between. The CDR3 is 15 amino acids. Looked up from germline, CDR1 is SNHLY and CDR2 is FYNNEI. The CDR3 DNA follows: TGTGCCAGCAGTGGCCGGGGGTGGTCAAGCAATGAGCAGTTCTTC. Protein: CASSGRGWSSNEQFF.